Shown below are 5 T cell receptor beta chains from a single sample sequenced in a study of cytomegalovirus exposure and HLA in healthy donors. PCR employed 60 Vbeta and 13 Jbeta primers. TCRdb's table, derived via immunoSEQ multiplex PCR, lists solely in-frame clones and lacks some. The data show 150,000 to 200,000 clones, with approximately 80% seen just once and roughly 1.6% held by the top ten. Sequencing input: PBMCs. All receptors derive from a man aged 18 to 29 in good health and CMV-seronegative.

This chain uses TRBV29-1 with TRBJ2-5; D call uncertain. V dropped 6 bases and J dropped 4 bases, with 6 bases sitting between them. The CDR3 runs 10 residues. Germline assignment: CDR1 SQVTM and CDR2 ANQGSEA. This CDR3 reads CSVLVETQYF. The CDR3 nucleotides are TGCAGCGTCCTAGTAGAGACCCAGTACTTC.

This clone was seen a few times. This chain joins TRBV7-9 and TRBJ1-3; 8 nucleotides align to TRBD1. Germline V gives CDR1 SEHNR, CDR2 FQNEAQ (reference sequence). Trimming cost V 2 bases and J 3 bases; bases outside gene matches: 15. The CDR3 sequence is 19 residues long. DNA of the CDR3: TGTGCCAGCAGCTTAAACGGGCAGGGGGCCTCCGGCGTTGGAAACACCATATATTTT. It specifies CASSLNGQGASGVGNTIYF.

This clone appeared a few times. CDR3 nucleotide sequence: TGTGCCAGCAGCGTAGGGGGACAGGGGATGTATGGCTACACCTTC. Its protein product is CASSVGGQGMYGYTF. The chain has TRBV9 and TRBJ1-2; TRBD1 matches 10 bases. This CDR3 comprises 15 residues. J gave up 5 bases and V 0 bases, and 4 bases lay outside the gene matches. Germline values: CDR1 SGDLS, CDR2 YYNGEE. Based on the CDR3 plus reference TRBV9 and TRBJ1-2, the full variable domain is DSGVTQTPKHLITATGQRVTLRCSPRSGDLSVYWYQQSLDQGLQFLIQYYNGEERAKGNILERFSAQQFPDLHSELNLSSLELGDSALYFCASSVGGQGMYGYTFGSGTRLTVV.

This clone was counted a single time. This rearrangement joins TRBV1 to TRBJ1-3. TRBV1 is annotated as a pseudogene. The CDR3 spans 16 residues. CDR3 sequence: CTSSQAGLLSGNTIYF. The CDR3, as DNA: TGCACCAGCAGCCAAGCCGGGTTACTCTCTGGAAACACCATATATTTT.

This sequence joins TRBV5-4 and TRBJ2-5, with 8 bases aligning to TRBD2. CDR1 is SGHNT, CDR2 YYREEE, per germline (reference sequence). The CDR3 runs to 16 residues. Trimming took 4 bases from V and 1 from J; bases not matched to a gene: 9. Here the CDR3 DNA reads TGTGCCAGCAGCCTGGCACAGCGGGGGCCCCAAGAGACCCAGTACTTC. Translating gives CASSLAQRGPQETQYF.